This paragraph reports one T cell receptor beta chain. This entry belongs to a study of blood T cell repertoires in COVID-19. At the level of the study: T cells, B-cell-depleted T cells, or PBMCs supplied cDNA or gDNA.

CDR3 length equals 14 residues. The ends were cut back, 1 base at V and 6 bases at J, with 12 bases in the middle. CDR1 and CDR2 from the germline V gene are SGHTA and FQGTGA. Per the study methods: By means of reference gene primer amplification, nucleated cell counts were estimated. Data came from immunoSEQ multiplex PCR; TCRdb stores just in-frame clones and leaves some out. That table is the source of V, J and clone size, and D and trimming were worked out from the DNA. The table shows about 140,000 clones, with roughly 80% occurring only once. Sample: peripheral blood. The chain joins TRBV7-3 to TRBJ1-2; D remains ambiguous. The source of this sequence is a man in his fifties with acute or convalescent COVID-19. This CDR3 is CASSLNPAGHGYTF. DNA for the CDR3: TGTGCCAGCAGCTTAAATCCCGCAGGCCATGGCTACACCTTC.